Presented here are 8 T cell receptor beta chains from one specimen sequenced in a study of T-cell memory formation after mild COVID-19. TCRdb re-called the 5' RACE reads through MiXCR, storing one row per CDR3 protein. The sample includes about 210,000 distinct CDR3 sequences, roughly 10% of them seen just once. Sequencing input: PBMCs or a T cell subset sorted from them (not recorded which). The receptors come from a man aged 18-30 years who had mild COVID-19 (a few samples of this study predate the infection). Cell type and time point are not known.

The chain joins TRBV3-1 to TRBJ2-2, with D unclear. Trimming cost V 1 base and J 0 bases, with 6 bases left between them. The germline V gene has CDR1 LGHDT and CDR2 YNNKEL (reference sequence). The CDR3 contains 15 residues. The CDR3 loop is CASSQVPANTGELFF. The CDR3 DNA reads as TGTGCCAGCAGCCAAGTCCCAGCGAACACCGGGGAGCTGTTTTTT.

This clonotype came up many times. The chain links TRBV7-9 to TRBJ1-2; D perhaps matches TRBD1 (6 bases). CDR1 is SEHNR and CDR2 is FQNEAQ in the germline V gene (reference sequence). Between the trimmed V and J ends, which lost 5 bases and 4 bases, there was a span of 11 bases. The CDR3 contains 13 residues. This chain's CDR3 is CASSPGQRYGYTF. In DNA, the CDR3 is TGTGCCAGCAGCCCCGGACAGCGCTATGGCTACACCTTC.

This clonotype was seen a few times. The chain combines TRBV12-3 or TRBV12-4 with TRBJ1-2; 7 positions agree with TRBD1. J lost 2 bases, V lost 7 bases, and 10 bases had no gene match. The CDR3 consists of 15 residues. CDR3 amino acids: CASTEAGTVNYGYTF. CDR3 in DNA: TGTGCCAGCACCGAAGCCGGGACAGTAAACTATGGCTACACCTTC.

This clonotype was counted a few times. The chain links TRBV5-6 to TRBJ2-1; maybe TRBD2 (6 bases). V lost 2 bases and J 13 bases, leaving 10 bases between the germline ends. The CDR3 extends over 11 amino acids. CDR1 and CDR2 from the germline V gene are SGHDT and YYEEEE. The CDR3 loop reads CASSFGSNQFF. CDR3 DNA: TGTGCCAGCAGCTTCGGGAGCAATCAGTTCTTC. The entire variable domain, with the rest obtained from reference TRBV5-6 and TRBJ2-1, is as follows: DAGVTQSPTHLIKTRGQQVTLRCSPKSGHDTVSWYQQALGQGPQFIFQYYEEEERQRGNFPDRFSGHQFPNYSSELNVNALLLGDSALYLCASSFGSNQFFGPGTRLTVL.

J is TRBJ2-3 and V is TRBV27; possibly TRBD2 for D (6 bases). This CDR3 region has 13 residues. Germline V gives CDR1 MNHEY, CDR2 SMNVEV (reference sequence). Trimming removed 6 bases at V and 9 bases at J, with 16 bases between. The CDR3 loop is CASRVTSSGTQYF. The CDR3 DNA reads TGTGCCAGCAGAGTCACTAGCTCCGGGACGCAGTATTTT.

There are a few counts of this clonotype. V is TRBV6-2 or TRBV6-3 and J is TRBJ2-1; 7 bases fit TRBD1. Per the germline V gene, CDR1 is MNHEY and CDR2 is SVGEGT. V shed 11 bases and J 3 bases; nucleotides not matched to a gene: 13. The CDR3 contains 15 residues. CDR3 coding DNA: TGTGCCTCCGCCATCAGACAGGGATTCTACAATGAGCAGTTCTTC. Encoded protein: CASAIRQGFYNEQFF.

CDR3 nucleotides: TGTGCCACCAGTGCATCAGGGTCAAGTGATCAGCCCCAGCATTTT. Its protein is CATSASGSSDQPQHF. V is TRBV24-1 and J is TRBJ1-5; the D gene is possibly TRBD1 (5 bases). Trimming shortened V by 5 bases and J by 5 bases, and 15 bases separated the two germline ends. Germline V gene sequence: CDR1 KGHDR, CDR2 SFDVKD. The CDR3 has 15 amino acids.

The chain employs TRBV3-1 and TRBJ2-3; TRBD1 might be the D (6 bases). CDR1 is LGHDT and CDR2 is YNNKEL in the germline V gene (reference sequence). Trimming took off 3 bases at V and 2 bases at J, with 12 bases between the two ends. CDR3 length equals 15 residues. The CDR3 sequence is CASSHHGDNTDTQYF. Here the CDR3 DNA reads TGTGCCAGCAGCCACCACGGGGACAACACAGATACGCAGTATTTT.